This T cell receptor (beta chain) was documented in a study of blood T cell repertoires in COVID-19. This clone appeared once. CDR1 is SNHLY and CDR2 is FYNNEI in the germline V gene. The CDR3 sequence is 12 residues long. V shed 0 bases and J shed 5 bases, with 4 bases lying between them. Original handling: Nucleated cell counts were estimated from reference gene primer amplification. Assay: immunoSEQ multiplex PCR; the TCRdb copy retains only in-frame clones and omits some. V and J calls and clone size are those listed in that table; D and trimming were worked out from the DNA. Among roughly 120,000 clones listed, 82% were seen once.

Sequencing was carried out using peripheral blood. This receptor was identified in a man between 65 and 85 years old with active or convalescent COVID-19. The chain combines TRBV2 with TRBJ1-2, with D hard to call. CDR3 sequence (DNA): TGTGCCAGCAGTGAAGCCACATATGGCTACACCTTC. This gives the protein CASSEATYGYTF.